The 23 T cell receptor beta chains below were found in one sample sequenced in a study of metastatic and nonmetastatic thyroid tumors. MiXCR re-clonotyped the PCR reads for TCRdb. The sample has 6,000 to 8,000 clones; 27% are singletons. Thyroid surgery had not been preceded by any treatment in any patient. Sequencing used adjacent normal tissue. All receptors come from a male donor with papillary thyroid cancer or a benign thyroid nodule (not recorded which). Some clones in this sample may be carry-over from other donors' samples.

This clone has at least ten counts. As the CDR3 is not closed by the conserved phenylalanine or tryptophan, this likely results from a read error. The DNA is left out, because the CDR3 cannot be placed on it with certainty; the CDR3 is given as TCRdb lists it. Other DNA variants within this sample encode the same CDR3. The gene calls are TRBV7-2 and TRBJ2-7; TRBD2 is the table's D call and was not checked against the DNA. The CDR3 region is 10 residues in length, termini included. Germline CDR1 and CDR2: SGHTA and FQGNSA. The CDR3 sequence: CASSPRTSGG.

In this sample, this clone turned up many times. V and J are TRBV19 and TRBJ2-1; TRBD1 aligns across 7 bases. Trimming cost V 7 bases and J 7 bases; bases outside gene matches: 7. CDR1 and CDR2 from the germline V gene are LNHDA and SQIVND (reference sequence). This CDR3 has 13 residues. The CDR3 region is CASKKGGANEQFF. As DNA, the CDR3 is TGTGCCAGTAAGAAAGGGGGCGCGAATGAGCAGTTCTTC.

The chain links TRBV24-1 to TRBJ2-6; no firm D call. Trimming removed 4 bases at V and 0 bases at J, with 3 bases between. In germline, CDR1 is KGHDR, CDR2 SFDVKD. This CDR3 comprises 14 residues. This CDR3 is CATSEDSGANVLTF. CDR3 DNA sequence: TGTGCCACCAGTGAGGACTCTGGGGCCAACGTCCTGACTTTC.

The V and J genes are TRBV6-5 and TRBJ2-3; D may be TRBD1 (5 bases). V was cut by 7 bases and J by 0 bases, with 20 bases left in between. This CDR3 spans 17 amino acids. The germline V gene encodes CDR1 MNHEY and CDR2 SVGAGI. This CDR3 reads CASTFSRQWPSTDTQYF. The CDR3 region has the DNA TGTGCCAGCACCTTCTCGAGACAGTGGCCTAGCACAGATACGCAGTATTTT.

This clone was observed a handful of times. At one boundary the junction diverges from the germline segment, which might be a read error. The CDR3 protein is CASTPPIAGRTDKQYF. CDR3 DNA sequence: TGTGCCAGCACTCCTCCAATAGCGGGGAGAACAGATAAGCAGTATTTT. This chain uses TRBV28 with TRBJ2-3; 8 nucleotides agree with TRBD2. CDR3 length: 16 residues. The germline V gene encodes CDR1 MDHEN and CDR2 SYDVKM.

The CDR3 DNA follows: TGTGCCAGCAGAACCGACAGCCACACTGAAGCTTTCTTT. It yields the protein CASRTDSHTEAFF. V usage is TRBV6-2 or TRBV6-3 and J usage is TRBJ1-1, with a tentative D call TRBD1 (5 bases). V was cut by 6 bases and J by 3 bases, with 11 bases left in between. The CDR3 runs 13 residues. Germline V gene sequence: CDR1 MNHEY, CDR2 SVGEGT.

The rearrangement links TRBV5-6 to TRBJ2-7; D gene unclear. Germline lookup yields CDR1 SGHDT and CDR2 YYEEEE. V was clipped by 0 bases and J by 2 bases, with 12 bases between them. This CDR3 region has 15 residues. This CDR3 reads CASSLGWTSTYEQYF. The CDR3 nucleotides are TGTGCCAGCAGCTTGGGTTGGACGTCGACCTACGAGCAGTACTTC. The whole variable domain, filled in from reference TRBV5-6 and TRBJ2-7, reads DAGVTQSPTHLIKTRGQQVTLRCSPKSGHDTVSWYQQALGQGPQFIFQYYEEEERQRGNFPDRFSGHQFPNYSSELNVNALLLGDSALYLCASSLGWTSTYEQYFGPGTRLTVT.

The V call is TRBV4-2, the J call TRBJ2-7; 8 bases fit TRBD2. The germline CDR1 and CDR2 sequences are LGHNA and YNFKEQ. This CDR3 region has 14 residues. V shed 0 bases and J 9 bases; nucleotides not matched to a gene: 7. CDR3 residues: CASSQDGRGGLQYF. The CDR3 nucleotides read TGTGCCAGCAGCCAAGATGGTCGGGGGGGCCTGCAGTACTTC.

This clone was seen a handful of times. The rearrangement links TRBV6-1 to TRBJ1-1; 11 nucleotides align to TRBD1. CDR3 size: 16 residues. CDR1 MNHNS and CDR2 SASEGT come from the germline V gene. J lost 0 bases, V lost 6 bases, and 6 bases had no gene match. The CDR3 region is CASSFWDRGMNTEAFF. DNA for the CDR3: TGTGCCAGCAGCTTCTGGGACAGGGGGATGAACACTGAAGCTTTCTTT.

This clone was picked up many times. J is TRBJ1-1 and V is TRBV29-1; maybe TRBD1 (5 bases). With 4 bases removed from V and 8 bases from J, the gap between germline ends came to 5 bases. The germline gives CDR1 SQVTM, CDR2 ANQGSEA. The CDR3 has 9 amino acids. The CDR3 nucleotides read TGCAGCGTTGGGACAGAAGCTTTCTTT. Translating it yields CSVGTEAFF.

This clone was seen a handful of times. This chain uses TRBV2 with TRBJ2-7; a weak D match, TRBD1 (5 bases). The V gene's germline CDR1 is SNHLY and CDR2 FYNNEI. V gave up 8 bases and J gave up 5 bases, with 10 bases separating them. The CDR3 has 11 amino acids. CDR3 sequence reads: CASHWGHEQYF. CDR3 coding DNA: TGTGCCAGCCATTGGGGCCACGAGCAGTACTTC. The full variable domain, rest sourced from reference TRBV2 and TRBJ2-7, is EPEVTQTPSHQVTQMGQEVILRCVPISNHLYFYWYRQILGQKVEFLVSFYNNEISEKSEIFDDQFSVERPDGSNFTLKIRSTKLEDSAMYFCASHWGHEQYFGPGTRLTVT.

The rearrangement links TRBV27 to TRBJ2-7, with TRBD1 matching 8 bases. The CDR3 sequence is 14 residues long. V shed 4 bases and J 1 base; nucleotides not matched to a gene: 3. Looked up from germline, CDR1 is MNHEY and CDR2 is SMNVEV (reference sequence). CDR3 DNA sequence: TGTGCCAGCAGTTATGACAGGGGTTCCTACGAGCAGTACTTC. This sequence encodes CASSYDRGSYEQYF.

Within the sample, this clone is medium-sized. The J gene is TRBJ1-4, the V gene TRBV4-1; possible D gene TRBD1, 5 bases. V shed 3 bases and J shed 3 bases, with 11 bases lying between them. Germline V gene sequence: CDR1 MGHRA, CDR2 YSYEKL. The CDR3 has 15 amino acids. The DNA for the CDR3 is TGCGCCAGCAGCCACGTCAGGGAGCCTAATGAAAAACTGTTTTTT. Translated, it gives CASSHVREPNEKLFF.

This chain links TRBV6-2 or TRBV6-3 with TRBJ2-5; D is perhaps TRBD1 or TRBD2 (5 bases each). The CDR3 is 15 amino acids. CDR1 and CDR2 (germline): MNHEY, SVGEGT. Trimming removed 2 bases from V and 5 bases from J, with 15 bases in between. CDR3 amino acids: CASSYPRGVSETQYF. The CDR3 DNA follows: TGTGCCAGCAGTTACCCCCGGGGCGTCTCGGAGACCCAGTACTTC.

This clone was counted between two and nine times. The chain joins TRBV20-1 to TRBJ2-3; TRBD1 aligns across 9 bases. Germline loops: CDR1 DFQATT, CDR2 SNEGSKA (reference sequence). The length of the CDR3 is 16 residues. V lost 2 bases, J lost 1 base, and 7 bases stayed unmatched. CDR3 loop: CSARKEDRGGTDTQYF. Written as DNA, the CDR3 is TGCAGTGCTAGAAAAGAGGACAGGGGAGGCACAGATACGCAGTATTTT.

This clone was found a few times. CDR3 sequence: CAIGDLCNSPLHF. The CDR3 DNA follows: TGTGCCATCGGGGACCTATGCAATTCACCCCTCCACTTT. The chain combines TRBV6-2 or TRBV6-3 with TRBJ1-6, with a tentative D call TRBD1 (5 bases). Trimming took 10 bases from V and 7 from J, leaving 14 bases between them. Germline-derived CDR1 and CDR2 are MNHEY and SVGEGT. This CDR3 region has 13 residues.

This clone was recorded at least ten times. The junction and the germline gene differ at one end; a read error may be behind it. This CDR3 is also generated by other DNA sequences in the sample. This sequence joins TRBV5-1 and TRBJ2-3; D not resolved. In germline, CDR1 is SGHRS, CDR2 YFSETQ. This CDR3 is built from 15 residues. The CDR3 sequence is CASSLVGSRVDTQYF. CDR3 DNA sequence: TGCGCCAGCAGCTTGGTAGGTTCAAGGGTAGATACACAGTATTTT.

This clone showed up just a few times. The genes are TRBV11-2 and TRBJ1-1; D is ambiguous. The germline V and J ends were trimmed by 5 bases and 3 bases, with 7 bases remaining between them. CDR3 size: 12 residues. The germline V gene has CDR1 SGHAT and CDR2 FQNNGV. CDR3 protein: CASSPTYTEAFF. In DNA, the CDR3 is TGTGCCAGCAGCCCCACCTACACTGAAGCTTTCTTT.

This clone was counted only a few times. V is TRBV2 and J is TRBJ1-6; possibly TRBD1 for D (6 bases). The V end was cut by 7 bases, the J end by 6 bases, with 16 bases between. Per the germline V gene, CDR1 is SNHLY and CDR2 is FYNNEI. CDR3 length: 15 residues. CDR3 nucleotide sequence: TGTGCCAGCACAGAGGGACAATTTTCTAATTCACCCCTCCACTTT. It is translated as CASTEGQFSNSPLHF. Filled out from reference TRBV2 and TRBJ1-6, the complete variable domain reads EPEVTQTPSHQVTQMGQEVILRCVPISNHLYFYWYRQILGQKVEFLVSFYNNEISEKSEIFDDQFSVERPDGSNFTLKIRSTKLEDSAMYFCASTEGQFSNSPLHFGNGTRLTVT.

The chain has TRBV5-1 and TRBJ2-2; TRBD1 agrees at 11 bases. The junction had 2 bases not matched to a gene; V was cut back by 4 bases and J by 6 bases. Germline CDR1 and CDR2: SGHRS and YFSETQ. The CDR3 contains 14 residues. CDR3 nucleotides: TGCGCCAGCAGCGAGGACAGGGGGCCCGGGGAGCTGTTTTTT. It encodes CASSEDRGPGELFF.

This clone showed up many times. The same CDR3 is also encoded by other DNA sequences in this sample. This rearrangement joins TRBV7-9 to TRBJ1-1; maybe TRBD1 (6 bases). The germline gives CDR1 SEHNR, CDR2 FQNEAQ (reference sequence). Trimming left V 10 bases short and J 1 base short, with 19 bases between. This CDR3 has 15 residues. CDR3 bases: TGTGCCACCCCTTCTTCAGGGGCCAGGAACACTGAAGCTTTCTTT. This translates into CATPSSGARNTEAFF.

CDR3 coding DNA: TGTGCCAGCAGTTTAGGCGGGACAGCCTACGAGCAGTACTTC. Protein sequence: CASSLGGTAYEQYF. The rearrangement joins TRBV27 to TRBJ2-7, with a tentative D call TRBD1 (7 bases). Trimming removed 2 bases at V and 2 bases at J, with 10 bases between. Germline V gives CDR1 MNHEY, CDR2 SMNVEV (reference sequence). The CDR3 runs 14 residues.

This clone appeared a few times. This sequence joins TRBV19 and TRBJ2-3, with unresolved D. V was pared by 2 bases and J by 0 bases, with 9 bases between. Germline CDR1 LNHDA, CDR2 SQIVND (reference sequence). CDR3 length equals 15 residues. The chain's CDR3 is CASSIQVSSTDTQYF. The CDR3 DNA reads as TGTGCCAGTAGTATACAGGTCTCTAGCACAGATACGCAGTATTTT.